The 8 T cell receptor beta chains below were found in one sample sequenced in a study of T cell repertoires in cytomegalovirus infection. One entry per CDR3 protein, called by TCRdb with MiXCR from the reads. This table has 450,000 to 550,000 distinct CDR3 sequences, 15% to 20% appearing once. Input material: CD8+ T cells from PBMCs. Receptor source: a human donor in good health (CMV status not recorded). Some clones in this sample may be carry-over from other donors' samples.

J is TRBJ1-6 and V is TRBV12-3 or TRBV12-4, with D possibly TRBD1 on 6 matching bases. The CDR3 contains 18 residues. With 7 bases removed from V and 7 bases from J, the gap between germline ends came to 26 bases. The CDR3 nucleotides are TGTGCCAGCACCCGGGACTGGGGGGGGGCTAGGTTAAATTCACCCCTCCACTTT. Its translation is CASTRDWGGARLNSPLHF.

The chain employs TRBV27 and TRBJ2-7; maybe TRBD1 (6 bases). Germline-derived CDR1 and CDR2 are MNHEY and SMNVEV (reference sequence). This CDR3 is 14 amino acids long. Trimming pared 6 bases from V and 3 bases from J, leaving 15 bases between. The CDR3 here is CASSRGQTFYEQYF. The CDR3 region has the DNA TGTGCCAGCAGCAGAGGACAGACGTTCTACGAGCAGTACTTC.

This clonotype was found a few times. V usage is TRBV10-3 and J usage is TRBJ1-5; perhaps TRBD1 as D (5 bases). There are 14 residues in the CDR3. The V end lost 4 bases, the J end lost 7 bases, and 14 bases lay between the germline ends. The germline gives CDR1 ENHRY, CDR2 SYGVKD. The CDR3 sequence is CAISASERDQPQHF. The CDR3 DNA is TGTGCCATCAGTGCGTCTGAAAGGGACCAGCCCCAGCATTTT.

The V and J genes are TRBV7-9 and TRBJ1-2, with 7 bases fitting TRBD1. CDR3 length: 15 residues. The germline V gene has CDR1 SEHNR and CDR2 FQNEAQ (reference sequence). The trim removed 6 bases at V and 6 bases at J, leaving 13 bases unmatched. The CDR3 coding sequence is TGTGCCAGCAGTCCCCTGGGACAGCGTAGGGATGGCTACACCTTC. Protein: CASSPLGQRRDGYTF.

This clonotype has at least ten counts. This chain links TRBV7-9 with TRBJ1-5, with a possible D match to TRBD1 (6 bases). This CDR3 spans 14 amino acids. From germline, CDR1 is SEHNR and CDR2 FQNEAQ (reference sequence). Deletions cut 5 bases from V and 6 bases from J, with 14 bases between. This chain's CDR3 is CASSRGGAGQPQHF. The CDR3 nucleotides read TGTGCCAGCAGCCGAGGGGGGGCAGGTCAGCCCCAGCATTTT. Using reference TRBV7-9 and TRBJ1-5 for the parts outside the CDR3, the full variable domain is DTGVSQNPRHKITKRGQNVTFRCDPISEHNRLYWYRQTLGQGPEFLTYFQNEAQLEKSRLLSDRFSAERPKGSFSTLEIQRTEQGDSAMYLCASSRGGAGQPQHFGDGTRLSIL.

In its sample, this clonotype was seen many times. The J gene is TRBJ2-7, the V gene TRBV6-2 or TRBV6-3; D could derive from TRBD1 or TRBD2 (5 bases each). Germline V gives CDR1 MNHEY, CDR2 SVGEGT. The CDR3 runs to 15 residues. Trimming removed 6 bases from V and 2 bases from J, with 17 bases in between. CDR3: CASSSDRIATYEQYF. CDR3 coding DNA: TGTGCCAGCAGCTCCGACAGAATAGCGACCTACGAGCAGTACTTC.

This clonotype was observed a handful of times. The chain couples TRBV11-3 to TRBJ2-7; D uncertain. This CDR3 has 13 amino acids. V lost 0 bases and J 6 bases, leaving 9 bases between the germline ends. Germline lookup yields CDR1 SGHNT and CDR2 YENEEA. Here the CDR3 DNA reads TGTGCCAGCAGCTTAGACAGCCAAAGCGAGCAGTACTTC. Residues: CASSLDSQSEQYF.

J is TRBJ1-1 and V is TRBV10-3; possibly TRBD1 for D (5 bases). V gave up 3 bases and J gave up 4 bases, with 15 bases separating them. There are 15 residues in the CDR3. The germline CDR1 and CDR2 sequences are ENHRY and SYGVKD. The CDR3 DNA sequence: TGTGCCATCAGTGACCTCAGGGAAGCGGGCACTGAAGCTTTCTTT. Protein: CAISDLREAGTEAFF.